This TCR beta chain is drawn from a study of cytomegalovirus exposure and HLA in healthy donors. Study results and limitations: A further, later analysis showed that HLA-associated TCR beta chains (compared with equally common others) were more clonally expanded.

With 60 Vbeta and 13 Jbeta primers, the PCR was carried out. TCRdb keeps only in-frame clones here, not all; method: immunoSEQ multiplex PCR. In total, the table holds 200,000 to 250,000 clones. On this clone: Its specificity is unknown.

The J segment lost 5 bases and the V segment lost 8 bases, leaving 6 bases of the junction unmatched. This CDR3 contains 14 residues. CDR1 is MNHEY, CDR2 SMNVEV, per germline (reference sequence). Sequencing was performed on PBMCs. The receptor was derived from a woman aged 25 to 39 in good health and CMV-seropositive. The rearrangement uses TRBV27 and TRBJ2-3, with 11 bases lining up with TRBD2. CDR3 nucleotides: TGTGCCAGCCGCCGACTAGCGGGAAAAGATACGCAGTATTTT. Translating gives CASRRLAGKDTQYF.